This section outlines one T cell receptor beta chain sequence together with its context. What it binds is unknown. Since no conserved phenylalanine or tryptophan closes the CDR3, a read error is the likely cause. Germline CDR1 and CDR2: MNHEY and SMNVEV (reference sequence). J lost 4 bases, V lost 2 bases, and 5 bases had no gene match. The CDR3 runs 14 residues. This specimen belongs to a study of T cell repertoires in cytomegalovirus infection. General study findings and limits: Cumulative public TCR beta family frequency identified CMV carriers with the relevant HLA.

TCRdb analysed the reads with MiXCR anew, one entry per CDR3 protein. Here the sample spans almost 550,000 distinct CDR3 sequences, approximately 15% being singletons. The chain combines TRBV27 with TRBJ2-7; TRBD1 aligns across 7 bases. The TCR sequence derives from a human donor in good health (CMV status not recorded). Some clones in this sample may be carry-over from other donors' samples. The specimen sequenced was CD8+ T cells from PBMCs. CDR3 nucleotide sequence: TGTGCCAGCAGTTTAAAGGGGGCTGAGTACGAGCAGTACTTA. Its protein product is CASSLKGAEYEQYL.